This T cell receptor beta chain was sequenced in a study of cytomegalovirus exposure and HLA in healthy donors. PCR primers comprised 60 Vbeta and 13 Jbeta primers. The repertoire was sequenced with immunoSEQ multiplex PCR; TCRdb's copy has only in-frame clones and lacks some. The table lists approximately 77,000 clones, roughly 78% of them singletons. With 4 bases clipped from V and 6 bases from J, the junction kept 3 bases outside the gene matches. The V gene's germline CDR1 is SGHAT and CDR2 FQNNGV. This CDR3 spans 13 amino acids. The receptor was isolated from a man aged 35 to 55 in good health and CMV-seronegative. The chain carries TRBV11-2 and TRBJ2-7, with 10 bases matching TRBD2. The sequencing input was PBMCs. The DNA of the CDR3 is TGTGCCAGCAGCTCGGGACTAGCGATCGAGCAGTACTTC. The encoded protein is CASSSGLAIEQYF.